Below are 11 T cell receptor beta chains sequenced from a single sample in a study of T cells in Graves' hyperthyroidism and ophthalmopathy. The TCR beta CDR3 regions underwent amplification using RNA transcripts as the source. The TCR CDR3 was amplified in a first-round RT-PCR using the HTBI primer set. TCRdb used MiXCR to reprocess the multiplex PCR reads, holding one entry per CDR3 protein. Of about 290,000 distinct CDR3 sequences listed, roughly 20% are singletons. The specimen sequenced was blood. These receptors were taken from a man aged 50 or older with Graves' ophthalmopathy.

This clonotype was observed a few times. The gene calls are TRBV29-1 and TRBJ1-2, with D hard to call. V was trimmed by 7 bases and J by 4 bases, leaving 13 bases between them. Germline-derived CDR1 and CDR2 are SQVTM and ANQGSEA. The CDR3 consists of 12 residues. CDR3 protein: CSARQLPYGYTF. The DNA of the CDR3 is TGCAGCGCCCGCCAGCTCCCCTATGGCTACACCTTC.

This clonotype was seen only a few times. The chain links TRBV7-2 to TRBJ1-2; TRBD1 matches at 11 bases. In germline, CDR1 is SGHTA, CDR2 FQGNSA. CDR3 length: 15 amino acids. V was pared by 5 bases and J by 5 bases, with 7 bases of the junction left unmatched. The CDR3 coding sequence is TGTGCCAGCAGCACCCGCGGACAGGGGGCTTATGGCTACACCTTC. Translation: CASSTRGQGAYGYTF.

This clonotype was detected many times. The chain uses TRBV6-5 and TRBJ1-5, with a tentative D call TRBD1 (5 bases). The CDR3 extends over 17 amino acids. The V end was cut by 0 bases, the J end by 4 bases, with 16 bases between. Germline-derived CDR1 and CDR2 are MNHEY and SVGAGI. The CDR3 protein is CASSYSSRGGINQPQHF. CDR3 in DNA: TGTGCCAGCAGTTACTCGAGCCGGGGCGGAATAAATCAGCCCCAGCATTTT.

This clonotype turned up a few times. The CDR3 protein is CASSLPSSGANVLTF. Written as DNA, the CDR3 is TGCGCCAGCAGCCTTCCTAGCTCTGGGGCCAACGTCCTGACTTTC. The rearrangement joins TRBV5-1 to TRBJ2-6; D ambiguous. The CDR3 runs 15 residues. Germline lookup yields CDR1 SGHRS and CDR2 YFSETQ. Trimming shortened V by 4 bases and J by 0 bases, and 8 bases separated the two germline ends.

This clonotype was recorded many times. The chain uses TRBV3-1 and TRBJ2-1, with no clear D. Trimming removed 3 bases at V and 10 bases at J, with 10 bases between. The CDR3 has 12 amino acids. Looked up from germline, CDR1 is LGHDT and CDR2 is YNNKEL (reference sequence). CDR3 amino acids: CASSHQMGEQFF. The CDR3 DNA is TGTGCCAGCAGCCACCAGATGGGGGAGCAGTTCTTC.

The chain combines TRBV27 with TRBJ2-1; tentative D call: TRBD2 (6 bases). V lost 7 bases and J 1 base, leaving 14 bases between the germline ends. This CDR3 has 15 amino acids. CDR1 and CDR2 from the germline V gene are MNHEY and SMNVEV (reference sequence). CDR3 sequence (DNA): TGTGCCAGCACCCCCCGTGCGGGATCCTACAATGAGCAGTTCTTC. This codes for CASTPRAGSYNEQFF.

This clonotype has ten or more counts. This rearrangement joins TRBV28 to TRBJ2-7; D is unclear. There are 10 residues in the CDR3. V shed 2 bases and J shed 7 bases, with 3 bases lying between them. Germline loops: CDR1 MDHEN, CDR2 SYDVKM. The chain's CDR3 is CASSLREQYF. CDR3 DNA sequence: TGTGCCAGCAGTTTAAGGGAGCAGTACTTC.

This rearrangement joins TRBV6-1 to TRBJ1-1; 7 bases fit TRBD1. The V segment lost 5 bases and the J segment 6 bases; nucleotides outside the gene matches: 9. The CDR3 covers 14 residues. CDR1 is MNHNS, CDR2 SASEGT, per germline. This chain's CDR3 is CASSPDRENAEAFF. In DNA, the CDR3 is TGTGCCAGCAGTCCCGACAGGGAAAATGCTGAAGCTTTCTTT.

This clonotype was observed at least ten times. The rearrangement uses TRBV20-1 and TRBJ2-7, with 7 bases matching TRBD2. Germline CDR1 and CDR2: DFQATT and SNEGSKA (reference sequence). The CDR3 contains 15 residues. V was pared by 2 bases and J by 2 bases, with 9 bases of the junction left unmatched. CDR3 residues: CSARIRASGTYEQYF. CDR3 bases: TGCAGTGCTAGAATTAGGGCTAGCGGAACCTACGAGCAGTACTTC.

The J gene is TRBJ1-4, the V gene TRBV7-9; 10 bases map to TRBD1. This CDR3 is 14 amino acids long. The V gene's germline CDR1 is SEHNR and CDR2 FQNEAQ (reference sequence). With 4 bases clipped from V and 7 bases from J, the junction kept 3 bases outside the gene matches. The CDR3 DNA reads TGTGCCAGCAGCTCCGGGACAGGGGTTGAAAAACTGTTTTTT. The encoded protein is CASSSGTGVEKLFF. Full variable domain (rest looked up from reference TRBV7-9 and TRBJ1-4): DTGVSQNPRHKITKRGQNVTFRCDPISEHNRLYWYRQTLGQGPEFLTYFQNEAQLEKSRLLSDRFSAERPKGSFSTLEIQRTEQGDSAMYLCASSSGTGVEKLFFGSGTQLSVL.

The chain couples TRBV18 to TRBJ2-4; unclear D gene. This CDR3 has 16 amino acids. Germline V lookup: CDR1 KGHSH, CDR2 LQKENI. Trimming shortened V by 4 bases and J by 2 bases, and 15 bases separated the two germline ends. CDR3 sequence: CASSLTVDISKNIQYF. The CDR3 DNA reads as TGTGCCAGCTCACTTACTGTAGACATTTCCAAAAACATTCAGTACTTC.